A single sample gave rise to the 20 T cell receptor beta chains below, sequenced in a study of blood T cell repertoires in COVID-19. Clones were read by immunoSEQ multiplex PCR, and TCRdb kept only the in-frame ones, dropping some. The sample has approximately 250,000 clones; approximately 87% are singletons. Sequenced input: peripheral blood. Every receptor here comes from a human donor in a cohort sampled during active COVID-19.

CDR3 region: CASSFQGANTEAFF. Here the CDR3 DNA reads TGTGCCAGCAGCTTTCAGGGGGCGAACACTGAAGCTTTCTTT. The rearrangement links TRBV7-9 to TRBJ1-1, with 8 bases matching TRBD1. The CDR3 extends over 14 amino acids. Germline values: CDR1 SEHNR, CDR2 FQNEAQ (reference sequence). The J segment lost 1 base and the V segment lost 3 bases, leaving 1 base of the junction unmatched.

The chain joins TRBV18 to TRBJ1-6, with 7 bases that match TRBD1. V lost 1 base, J lost 0 bases, and 6 bases stayed unmatched. The CDR3 extends over 18 amino acids. Looked up from germline, CDR1 is KGHSH and CDR2 is LQKENI. CDR3 nucleotide sequence: TGTGCCAGCTCACCACGGGACAGCTCGAGCTCCTATAATTCACCCCTCCACTTT. Translating it yields CASSPRDSSSSYNSPLHF.

V gene TRBV5-1 combines with J gene TRBJ2-2; a possible D gene is TRBD1 (6 bases). The germline gives CDR1 SGHRS, CDR2 YFSETQ. This CDR3 contains 15 residues. V shed 3 bases and J shed 2 bases, with 11 bases lying between them. CDR3: CASSSGQRNTGELFF. In nucleotides, the CDR3 is TGCGCCAGCAGCTCCGGACAGAGAAACACCGGGGAGCTGTTTTTT.

J is TRBJ1-3 and V is TRBV7-2; D is uncertain. V lost 1 base to trimming and J lost 2 bases, with 9 bases between them. The CDR3 contains 15 residues. The V gene's germline CDR1 is SGHTA and CDR2 FQGNSA. For the CDR3, the DNA is TGTGCCAGCAGCTTAGTTACGGTGGCTGGAAACACCATATATTTT. Protein sequence: CASSLVTVAGNTIYF.

This clone is a singleton in its sample. Other DNA sequences in the same sample also yield this CDR3. The chain uses TRBV28 and TRBJ1-1; 7 positions match TRBD1. Losses at the gene ends were 1 base for V and 4 bases for J; bases not matched to a gene: 3. Germline CDR1 and CDR2: MDHEN and SYDVKM. The CDR3 loop spans 14 amino acids. CDR3 loop: CASSLSAGGTEAFF. The CDR3 coding sequence is TGTGCCAGCAGTTTATCGGCAGGGGGCACTGAAGCTTTCTTT.

The CDR3 loop reads CASSYSLNARAREQYF. The CDR3 DNA follows: TGTGCCAGCAGTTACTCCCTCAACGCCAGGGCGCGTGAGCAGTACTTC. The rearrangement links TRBV6-5 to TRBJ2-7; D perhaps matches TRBD1 (5 bases). The V gene lost 0 bases and the J gene lost 7 bases, with 19 bases spanning the gap. CDR3 length: 16 amino acids. Germline CDR1 is MNHEY and CDR2 is SVGAGI.

This rearrangement joins TRBV7-9 to TRBJ2-7; D is ambiguous. The CDR3 runs 16 residues. Germline V CDR1 and CDR2: SEHNR, FQNEAQ (reference sequence). V was trimmed by 4 bases and J by 5 bases, leaving 21 bases between them. This CDR3 reads CASSYVVELYGNEQYF. CDR3 DNA: TGTGCCAGCAGCTACGTGGTGGAGCTCTACGGCAACGAGCAGTACTTC.

J is TRBJ2-7 and V is TRBV15; D gene ambiguous. Germline CDR1 reads LNHNV; CDR2 reads YYDKDF (reference sequence). This CDR3 is 13 amino acids long. Trimming removed 3 bases from V and 6 bases from J, with 12 bases in between. The CDR3 DNA reads as TGTGCCACCAGCAGCAGACATTCGAGCGAGCAGTACTTC. Amino acid sequence: CATSSRHSSEQYF.

The rearrangement uses TRBV19 and TRBJ2-7, with 12 bases identical to TRBD2. The CDR3 is 14 amino acids. V shed 4 bases, J shed 8 bases, and the junction held 6 bases outside the gene matches. Germline CDR1 and CDR2: LNHDA and SQIVND (reference sequence). This CDR3 reads CASSSLGTSGQQYF. The CDR3 region has the DNA TGTGCCAGTAGTAGCCTCGGGACTAGCGGGCAGCAGTACTTC.

This clone appeared once. This chain links TRBV13 with TRBJ2-1, with 8 bases aligning to TRBD2. J gave up 6 bases and V 5 bases, and 18 bases lay outside the gene matches. The CDR3 sequence is 18 residues long. Germline values: CDR1 PRHDT, CDR2 FYEKMQ (reference sequence). In DNA, the CDR3 is TGTGCCAGCAGCCTAGTAGTAGCGGGGAGGGTTCAGGGCAATGAGCAGTTCTTC. It codes for CASSLVVAGRVQGNEQFF.

The chain carries TRBV11-3 and TRBJ2-2; D perhaps matches TRBD2 (5 bases). Trimming removed 0 bases at V and 3 bases at J, with 11 bases between. This CDR3 is built from 16 residues. Looked up from germline, CDR1 is SGHNT and CDR2 is YENEEA. This CDR3 is CASSLDWGVDTGELFF. The CDR3 DNA reads as TGTGCCAGCAGCTTAGATTGGGGAGTGGACACCGGGGAGCTGTTTTTT.

V usage is TRBV5-1 and J usage is TRBJ1-3, with 8 bases identical to TRBD1. CDR3 length: 15 amino acids. Germline values: CDR1 SGHRS, CDR2 YFSETQ. V lost 4 bases to trimming and J lost 2 bases; unmatched junction nucleotides: 5. CDR3 amino acids: CASSQRTGTGNTIYF. In DNA, the CDR3 is TGCGCCAGCAGCCAAAGGACAGGGACTGGAAACACCATATATTTT.

This clone was picked up one time. This chain joins TRBV10-1 and TRBJ2-3; tentatively, D is TRBD2 (6 bases). Germline assignment: CDR1 WNHNN and CDR2 SYGVQD (reference sequence). The CDR3 runs to 13 residues. Trimming stripped 2 bases from V and 3 bases from J, with 6 bases between. CDR3 protein: CASSERGTDTQYF. The CDR3 coding sequence is TGCGCCAGCAGTGAGCGGGGGACAGATACGCAGTATTTT.

The V and J genes are TRBV10-2 and TRBJ2-5; TRBD1 aligns across 7 bases. The CDR3 is 14 amino acids. Trimming at V came to 4 bases and at J to 1 base, leaving 3 bases not matched to a gene. Germline CDR1 WSHSY, CDR2 SAAADI. This chain's CDR3 is CASSGQGTQETQYF. CDR3 sequence (DNA): TGCGCCAGCAGTGGACAGGGCACCCAAGAGACCCAGTACTTC.

A few counts support this clone. The chain has TRBV29-1 and TRBJ1-5; D is uncertain. Germline CDR1 SQVTM, CDR2 ANQGSEA. V was cut by 4 bases and J by 4 bases, with 8 bases left in between. The CDR3 is made up of 12 amino acids. The DNA of the CDR3 is TGCAGCGTTGGCGGGCAGAATCAGCCCCAGCATTTT. Protein sequence: CSVGGQNQPQHF.

This clone showed up just a few times. J is TRBJ1-5 and V is TRBV28; TRBD1 matches at 8 bases. V dropped 6 bases and J dropped 6; count of bases not matched to a gene: 7. Germline V gene data show CDR1 as MDHEN and CDR2 as SYDVKM. The CDR3 loop spans 14 amino acids. The CDR3 is CASRYTGGSQPQHF. CDR3 DNA sequence: TGTGCCAGCAGATACACAGGGGGAAGTCAGCCCCAGCATTTT. The full variable domain, completed using reference TRBV28 and TRBJ1-5, is DVKVTQSSRYLVKRTGEKVFLECVQDMDHENMFWYRQDPGLGLRLIYFSYDVKMKEKGDIPEGYSVSREKKERFSLILESASTNQTSMYLCASRYTGGSQPQHFGDGTRLSIL.

The chain links TRBV19 to TRBJ2-3, with a tentative D call TRBD1 (6 bases). Deletions cut 10 bases from V and 2 bases from J, with 16 bases between. The CDR3 runs to 14 residues. Germline V gives CDR1 LNHDA, CDR2 SQIVND (reference sequence). The DNA of the CDR3 is TGTGCCACCACCTTGGGGGCGCTCACAGATACGCAGTATTTT. It encodes CATTLGALTDTQYF.

The gene calls are TRBV4-2 and TRBJ1-2; 8 nucleotides align to TRBD1. This CDR3 is 14 amino acids long. Germline CDR1 is LGHNA and CDR2 is YNFKEQ. V was pared by 1 base and J by 7 bases, with 5 bases of the junction left unmatched. CDR3 sequence: CASSQVTGGFGYTF. CDR3 DNA sequence: TGTGCCAGCAGCCAAGTAACAGGGGGTTTTGGCTACACCTTC.

The V call is TRBV5-1, the J call TRBJ2-2; 9 bases match TRBD1. Germline values: CDR1 SGHRS, CDR2 YFSETQ. This CDR3 has 16 residues. Unmatched junction bases numbered 9, after V lost 3 bases and J lost 6 bases. The CDR3 region has the DNA TGCGCCAGCAGCTCCTCACGACAGGGGGGTCCCGGGGAGCTGTTTTTT. Encoded protein: CASSSSRQGGPGELFF.

The V call is TRBV29-1, the J call TRBJ1-5, with TRBD1 as a possible D gene (6 bases). The CDR3 runs to 11 residues. V was shortened by 2 bases and J by 12 bases, with 11 bases between the two germline ends. The germline CDR1 and CDR2 sequences are SQVTM and ANQGSEA. Here the CDR3 DNA reads TGCAGCGTTGAAACCACAGGGCTCCAGCATTTT. As protein: CSVETTGLQHF.